The clone carrying this T cell receptor (beta chain) appeared once. Its antigen remains unknown. The data are from a study of early T cells in non-severe SARS-CoV-2 infection. TCRdb itself ran the 5' RACE reads through MiXCR, one entry per CDR3 protein. The sample has fewer than 75,000 distinct CDR3 sequences, roughly 18% seen once; the top ten hold under 9%. Overall study findings and caveats: Matching with VDJdb favored anti-spike CD8 responses (missing private and CD4 specificities).

The CDR3 consists of 14 residues. Germline-derived CDR1 and CDR2 are MNHEY and SVGAGI. The J segment lost 2 bases and the V segment lost 6 bases, leaving 5 bases of the junction unmatched. The TCR was taken from an adult who was a healthcare worker with PCR-confirmed SARS-CoV-2 infection or an uninfected control (not recorded which). Sample: whole blood, taken at baseline. The chain couples TRBV6-5 to TRBJ1-1; TRBD1 aligns across 8 bases. Here the CDR3 DNA reads TGTGCCAGCAGGTCCGGGACAGGTAACACTGAAGCTTTCTTT. Residues: CASRSGTGNTEAFF.